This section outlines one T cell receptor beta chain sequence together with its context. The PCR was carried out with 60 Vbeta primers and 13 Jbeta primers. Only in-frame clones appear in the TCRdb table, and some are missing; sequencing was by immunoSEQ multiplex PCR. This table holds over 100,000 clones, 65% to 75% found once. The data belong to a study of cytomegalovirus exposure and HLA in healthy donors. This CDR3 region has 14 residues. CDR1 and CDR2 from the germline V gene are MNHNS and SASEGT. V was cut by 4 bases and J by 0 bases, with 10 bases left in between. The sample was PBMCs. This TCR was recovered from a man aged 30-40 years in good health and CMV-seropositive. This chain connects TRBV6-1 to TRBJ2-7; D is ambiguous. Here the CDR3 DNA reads TGTGCCAGCAGTGGATTCTGGAGCTCCTACGAGCAGTACTTC. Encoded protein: CASSGFWSSYEQYF.